These 2 T cell receptor beta chains share one sample of origin, sequenced in a study of CD8 T cells in Susac syndrome. When the RNA was reverse transcribed, random hexamers were used with an input of 0.5 to 1 ug. TCRdb recomputed calls from the immunoSEQ multiplex PCR reads with MiXCR, one row per CDR3 protein. The table records about 150,000 distinct CDR3 sequences, over 85% of them present only once. Sequencing input: CD8+ T cells from PBMCs. All receptors derive from a human donor with multiple sclerosis.

The rearrangement links TRBV20-1 to TRBJ1-4, with D uncertain. Germline CDR1 and CDR2: DFQATT and SNEGSKA (reference sequence). V dropped 6 bases and J dropped 4 bases, with 12 bases sitting between them. CDR3 length: 13 residues. The CDR3 bases are TGCAGTGCCAGACGTCAGCGTAATGAAAAACTGTTTTTT. Protein: CSARRQRNEKLFF.

This clonotype appeared a single time. This chain links TRBV9 with TRBJ1-2, with D perhaps matching TRBD1 (6 bases). This CDR3 is built from 16 residues. Trimming took off 1 base at V and 0 bases at J, with 13 bases between the two ends. The germline CDR1 and CDR2 sequences are SGDLS and YYNGEE. CDR3 DNA: TGTGCCAGCAGCGTATCGACAGGAGGGACTAACTATGGCTACACCTTC. Translated: CASSVSTGGTNYGYTF.